The next 28 T cell receptor beta chains were all read from a single sample in a study of blood T cell repertoires in COVID-19. The method was immunoSEQ multiplex PCR; TCRdb's version includes in-frame clones alone and lacks a portion of them. Found here are about 400,000 clones, just under 90% of them singletons; the top ten hold 1.7%. The sample taken for sequencing was PBMCs or T cells enriched from blood (not recorded which). The receptors originated from a woman aged 30 to 39 who had recovered from COVID-19.

The V gene is TRBV14, the J gene TRBJ2-3, with 7 bases fitting TRBD2. CDR3 length equals 16 residues. J was trimmed by 6 bases and V by 4 bases; bases with no gene match: 13. Germline CDR1 reads SGHDN; CDR2 reads FVKESK. The CDR3 sequence is CASSPDSGGLGDTQYF. The CDR3 DNA reads as TGTGCCAGCAGCCCTGACTCGGGGGGATTGGGGGATACGCAGTATTTT.

Here the CDR3 reads CASSQEGTGRSEQFF. The CDR3 DNA reads as TGCGCCAGCAGCCAAGAAGGGACAGGGCGGTCTGAGCAGTTCTTC. This chain links TRBV4-1 with TRBJ2-1; 9 nucleotides align to TRBD1. Germline assignment: CDR1 MGHRA and CDR2 YSYEKL. J was trimmed by 9 bases and V by 0 bases; bases with no gene match: 6. This CDR3 contains 15 residues.

This sequence joins TRBV30 and TRBJ1-6; D might be TRBD1 (6 bases). Germline V gives CDR1 GTSNPN, CDR2 SVGIG (reference sequence). V lost 1 base and J 7 bases, leaving 8 bases between the germline ends. This CDR3 has 13 residues. The chain's CDR3 is CAWSGTENSPLHF. The CDR3 nucleotides are TGTGCCTGGAGTGGGACAGAAAATTCACCCCTCCACTTT. Variable domain in full (rest from reference TRBV30 and TRBJ1-6): SQTIHQWPATLVQPVGSPLSLECTVEGTSNPNLYWYRQAAGRGLQLLFYSVGIGQISSEVPQNLSASRPQDRQFILSSKKLLLSDSGFYLCAWSGTENSPLHFGNGTRLTVT.

This clone was counted only a few times. The chain recombines TRBV9 with TRBJ2-1; 15 bases agree with TRBD2. The V and J ends lost 1 base and 2 bases, in that order; junction bases with no gene match: 4. In germline, CDR1 is SGDLS, CDR2 YYNGEE. This CDR3 has 18 residues. In DNA, the CDR3 is TGTGCCAGCAGCGTACGAGGACTAGCGGGGGGGCCCTACAATGAGCAGTTCTTC. Translation: CASSVRGLAGGPYNEQFF.

The V and J genes are TRBV27 and TRBJ1-2; 9 bases are a match to TRBD1. The CDR3 sequence is 17 residues long. Germline V gene lookup returns CDR1 MNHEY and CDR2 SMNVEV (reference sequence). V trimming: 2 bases; J trimming: 3 bases; junction bases outside the gene matches: 10. CDR3 DNA sequence: TGTGCCAGCAGTTTAAGGAAACGGGACAGGGTTGACTATGGCTACACCTTC. This sequence encodes CASSLRKRDRVDYGYTF.

J is TRBJ2-1 and V is TRBV9; tentative D call: TRBD2 (6 bases). The germline V gene has CDR1 SGDLS and CDR2 YYNGEE. V lost 0 bases and J 0 bases, leaving 16 bases between the germline ends. This CDR3 has 18 amino acids. This CDR3 is CASSVGSGLSNSYNEQFF. The CDR3 DNA is TGTGCCAGCAGCGTAGGGTCGGGACTTTCGAACTCCTACAATGAGCAGTTCTTC.

The chain carries TRBV15 and TRBJ2-5, with a tentative D call TRBD1 (5 bases). Trimming took off 4 bases at V and 1 base at J, with 7 bases between the two ends. The CDR3 length is 13 residues. Germline V gene data show CDR1 as LNHNV and CDR2 as YYDKDF (reference sequence). In DNA form, the CDR3 reads TGTGCCACCAGCACAGGGTTCCAAGAGACCCAGTACTTC. Its translation: CATSTGFQETQYF.

This clone appeared once. The chain is built from TRBV6-2 or TRBV6-3 and TRBJ2-5; D not certain. Trimming cost V 6 bases and J 5 bases, with 10 bases left between them. The germline CDR1 and CDR2 sequences are MNHEY and SVGEGT. This CDR3 has 12 amino acids. CDR3 DNA sequence: TGTGCCAGCAGCCTAAATTCGGAGACCCAGTACTTC. It is translated as CASSLNSETQYF.

This chain uses TRBV7-6 with TRBJ2-1, with TRBD1 as a possible D gene (6 bases). The CDR3 is 15 residues long. CDR1 and CDR2 from the germline V gene are SGHVS and FNYEAQ. The V end lost 3 bases, the J end lost 0 bases, and 9 bases lay between the germline ends. The CDR3 DNA follows: TGTGCCAGCAGCTTGGGGGCTGTCTCCTACAATGAGCAGTTCTTC. Translating it yields CASSLGAVSYNEQFF.

The V call is TRBV11-2, the J call TRBJ2-1; TRBD2 matches at 7 bases. The trim removed 5 bases at V and 3 bases at J, leaving 7 bases unmatched. The CDR3 spans 15 residues. Germline CDR1 SGHAT, CDR2 FQNNGV. The CDR3 DNA follows: TGTGCCAGCAGCGGCCAGCGGGAAGACTACAATGAGCAGTTCTTC. Translation: CASSGQREDYNEQFF.

This chain links TRBV19 with TRBJ1-1; no reliable D call. The CDR3 is 13 amino acids. Germline CDR1 and CDR2: LNHDA and SQIVND (reference sequence). Trimming removed 3 bases from V and 6 bases from J, with 11 bases in between. Here the CDR3 reads CASSIFPLSEAFF. For the CDR3, the DNA is TGTGCCAGTAGTATTTTCCCCCTTTCTGAAGCTTTCTTT.

Of note for this clone: Other DNA variants within this sample encode the same CDR3. The rearrangement joins TRBV9 to TRBJ2-2; tentative D call: TRBD1 (5 bases). This CDR3 has 13 amino acids. The germline V and J ends were trimmed by 0 bases and 5 bases, with 5 bases remaining between them. The germline CDR1 and CDR2 sequences are SGDLS and YYNGEE. CDR3 sequence: CASSVGTTGELFF. The CDR3 bases are TGTGCCAGCAGCGTAGGGACAACCGGGGAGCTGTTTTTT.

The chain combines TRBV12-3 or TRBV12-4 with TRBJ2-1; D ambiguous. The CDR3 is made up of 12 amino acids. V was pared by 5 bases and J by 7 bases, with 9 bases between. Here the CDR3 DNA reads TGTGCCAGCAGTCCCCTTCCGAATGAGCAGTTCTTC. It is translated as CASSPLPNEQFF.

CDR3 DNA: TGTGCCACCAGGGGAAAGGAGGGGCACTATGGCTACACCTTC. It specifies CATRGKEGHYGYTF. This chain joins TRBV24-1 and TRBJ1-2; D is perhaps TRBD1 (5 bases). The germline gives CDR1 KGHDR, CDR2 SFDVKD. The CDR3 is 14 amino acids. The V gene lost 7 bases and the J gene lost 3 bases, with 14 bases spanning the gap.

This sequence joins TRBV7-9 and TRBJ1-2; TRBD1 aligns across 12 bases. V was clipped by 6 bases and J by 6 bases; unmatched bases: 8. CDR1 and CDR2 from the germline V gene are SEHNR and FQNEAQ (reference sequence). The CDR3 sequence is 15 residues long. DNA of the CDR3: TGTGCCAGCAGTCGCCGGGACAGGGGGCCTCATGGCTACACCTTC. Its translation: CASSRRDRGPHGYTF.

The V and J genes are TRBV7-2 and TRBJ2-7, with 9 nucleotides matching TRBD2. Trimming at V came to 5 bases and at J to 3 bases, leaving 2 bases not matched to a gene. Germline V gives CDR1 SGHTA, CDR2 FQGNSA. This CDR3 is built from 13 residues. In DNA form, the CDR3 reads TGTGCCAGCAGCGGGACTAGCTTCTACGAGCAGTACTTC. Translation gives CASSGTSFYEQYF. Together with reference TRBV7-2 and TRBJ2-7, the CDR3 gives the full variable domain: GAGVSQSPSNKVTEKGKDVELRCDPISGHTALYWYRQSLGQGLEFLIYFQGNSAPDKSGLPSDRFSAERTGGSVSTLTIQRTQQEDSAVYLCASSGTSFYEQYFGPGTRLTVT.

This rearrangement joins TRBV27 to TRBJ2-3; D is perhaps TRBD2 (6 bases). The CDR3 consists of 15 residues. Germline V lookup: CDR1 MNHEY, CDR2 SMNVEV (reference sequence). V shed 6 bases and J shed 2 bases, with 15 bases lying between them. This chain's CDR3 is CASSRGAGNTDTQYF. The CDR3 coding sequence is TGTGCCAGCAGCCGCGGGGCAGGCAACACAGATACGCAGTATTTT.

This chain connects TRBV7-9 to TRBJ1-2, with a tentative D call TRBD1 (5 bases). The germline CDR1 and CDR2 sequences are SEHNR and FQNEAQ (reference sequence). V lost 2 bases and J lost 6, with 13 bases in between. The CDR3 is made up of 14 amino acids. The CDR3 nucleotides read TGTGCCAGCAGCTTAATAGGGGAAGGGGATGGCTACACCTTC. Protein: CASSLIGEGDGYTF.

This clone appeared a few times. V and J are TRBV7-6 and TRBJ2-2, with a weak D call TRBD2 (6 bases). The CDR3 contains 14 residues. V was pared by 0 bases and J by 6 bases, with 8 bases between. CDR1 SGHVS and CDR2 FNYEAQ come from the germline V gene. The CDR3 region has the DNA TGTGCCAGCAGCTTAGCGTCGGGGGCCGGGGAGCTGTTTTTT. Translation: CASSLASGAGELFF. The variable domain in full, completed from reference TRBV7-6 and TRBJ2-2, reads GAGVSQSPRYKVTKRGQDVALRCDPISGHVSLYWYRQALGQGPEFLTYFNYEAQQDKSGLPNDRFSAERPEGSISTLTIQRTEQRDSAMYRCASSLASGAGELFFGEGSRLTVL.

This clone was recorded only once. This sequence joins TRBV6-5 and TRBJ1-1; no clear D gene. Germline V gene sequence: CDR1 MNHEY, CDR2 SVGAGI. V was pared by 7 bases and J by 0 bases, with 12 bases between. The CDR3 is 14 amino acids. CDR3 sequence: CASKTRQLNTEAFF. CDR3 nucleotides: TGTGCCAGCAAAACGAGGCAGCTGAACACTGAAGCTTTCTTT.

The chain combines TRBV12-5 with TRBJ1-1; D possibly corresponds to TRBD1 (6 bases). Germline lookup yields CDR1 LGHNT and CDR2 FRNRAP. V lost 4 bases, J lost 1 base, and 13 bases lay in between. This CDR3 comprises 15 residues. DNA for the CDR3: TGTGCTAGTGGTTCGCCCCGGGACAAGAACACTGAAGCTTTCTTT. This codes for CASGSPRDKNTEAFF.

The chain uses TRBV27 and TRBJ1-5, with TRBD1 matching 8 bases. CDR1 is MNHEY and CDR2 is SMNVEV in the germline V gene (reference sequence). J was trimmed by 5 bases and V by 4 bases; bases with no gene match: 7. The CDR3 sequence is 15 residues long. The CDR3 region has the DNA TGTGCCAGCAGTTCCCGGGACAGGTTCTATCAGCCCCAGCATTTT. Encoded protein: CASSSRDRFYQPQHF.

Only a few counts were recorded for this clone. The chain links TRBV12-3 or TRBV12-4 to TRBJ1-3; D might be TRBD1 (6 bases). Deletions cut 7 bases from V and 3 bases from J, with 10 bases between. The CDR3 extends over 13 amino acids. CDR3 sequence (DNA): TGTGCCAGCAACTACAGGGTTGGAAACACCATATATTTT. Its protein product is CASNYRVGNTIYF.

The chain links TRBV19 to TRBJ1-2; D is possibly TRBD1 (5 bases). Germline V gives CDR1 LNHDA, CDR2 SQIVND (reference sequence). The CDR3 length is 14 residues. Trimming cost V 4 bases and J 1 base, with 10 bases left between them. The CDR3 is CASSNGGINYGYTF. The CDR3 DNA reads TGTGCCAGTAGTAACGGGGGGATTAACTATGGCTACACCTTC.

The J gene is TRBJ1-5, the V gene TRBV27; D call uncertain. The CDR3 is made up of 15 amino acids. Germline lookup yields CDR1 MNHEY and CDR2 SMNVEV (reference sequence). V was shortened by 0 bases and J by 9 bases, with 15 bases between the two germline ends. The CDR3 loop is CASSLSGAGSWPQHF. In DNA form, the CDR3 reads TGTGCCAGCAGTTTATCGGGAGCGGGGAGTTGGCCCCAGCATTTT.

This sequence joins TRBV29-1 and TRBJ2-1; weak D call: TRBD1 (5 bases). This CDR3 region has 15 residues. V was clipped by 5 bases and J by 0 bases, with 14 bases between them. Germline assignment: CDR1 SQVTM and CDR2 ANQGSEA. The CDR3 DNA sequence: TGCAGCGTTCCCAGGACATCGACCTCCTACAATGAGCAGTTCTTC. Translating it yields CSVPRTSTSYNEQFF.

The chain joins TRBV2 to TRBJ2-1, with TRBD2 identical over 10 bases. The trim removed 2 bases at V and 9 bases at J, leaving 13 bases unmatched. CDR1 and CDR2 (germline): SNHLY, FYNNEI. CDR3 length: 17 amino acids. The DNA for the CDR3 is TGTGCCAGCAGTGAAACGGTAGCGGGAGGTGGGGTAAGTGAGCAGTTCTTC. Its protein is CASSETVAGGGVSEQFF.

J is TRBJ2-7 and V is TRBV5-5; the D is unclear. V was shortened by 0 bases and J by 0 bases, with 10 bases between the two germline ends. This CDR3 region has 15 residues. Germline V gene data show CDR1 as SGHKS and CDR2 as YYEKEE (reference sequence). The CDR3 sequence is CASSLVFRSSYEQYF. As DNA, the CDR3 is TGTGCCAGCAGCTTGGTCTTTCGGAGCTCCTACGAGCAGTACTTC.